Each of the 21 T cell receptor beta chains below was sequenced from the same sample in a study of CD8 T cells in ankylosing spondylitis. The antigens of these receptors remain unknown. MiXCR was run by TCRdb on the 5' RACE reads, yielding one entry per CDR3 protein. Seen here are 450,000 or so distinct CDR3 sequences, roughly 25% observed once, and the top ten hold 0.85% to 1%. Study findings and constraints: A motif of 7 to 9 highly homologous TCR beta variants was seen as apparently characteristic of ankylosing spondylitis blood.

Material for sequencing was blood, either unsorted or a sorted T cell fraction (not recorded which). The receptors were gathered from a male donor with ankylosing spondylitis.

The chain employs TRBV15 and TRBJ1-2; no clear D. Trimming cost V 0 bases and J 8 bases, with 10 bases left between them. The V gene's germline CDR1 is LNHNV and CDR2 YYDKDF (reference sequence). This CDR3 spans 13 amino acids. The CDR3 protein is CATSREDNRGYTF. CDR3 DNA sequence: TGTGCCACCAGCAGAGAAGACAATCGAGGCTACACCTTC.

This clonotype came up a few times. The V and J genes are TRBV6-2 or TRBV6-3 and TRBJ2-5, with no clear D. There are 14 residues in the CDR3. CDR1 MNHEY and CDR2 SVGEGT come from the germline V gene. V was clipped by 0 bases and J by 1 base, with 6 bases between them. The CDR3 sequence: CASSYSRIQETQYF. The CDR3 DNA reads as TGTGCCAGCAGTTACTCACGAATCCAAGAGACCCAGTACTTC.

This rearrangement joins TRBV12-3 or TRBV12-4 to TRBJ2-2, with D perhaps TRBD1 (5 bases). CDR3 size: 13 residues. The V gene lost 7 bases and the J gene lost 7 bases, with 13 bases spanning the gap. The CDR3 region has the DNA TGTGCCAGCACCCGGACATCCTTCGGGGAGCTGTTTTTT. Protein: CASTRTSFGELFF.

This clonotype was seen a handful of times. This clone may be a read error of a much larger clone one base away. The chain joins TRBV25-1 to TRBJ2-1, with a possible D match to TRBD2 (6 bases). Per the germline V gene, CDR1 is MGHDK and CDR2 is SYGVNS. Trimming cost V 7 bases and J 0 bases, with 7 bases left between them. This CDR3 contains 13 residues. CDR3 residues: CASIGSSYNEQFF. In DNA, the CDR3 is TGTGCCAGCATCGGGAGCTCCTACAATGAGCAGTTCTTC.

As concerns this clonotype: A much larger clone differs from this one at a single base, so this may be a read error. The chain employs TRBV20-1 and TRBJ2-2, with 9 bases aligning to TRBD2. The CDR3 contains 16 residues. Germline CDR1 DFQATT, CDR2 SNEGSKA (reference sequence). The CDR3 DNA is TGCAGTTCTAGAGCTCCGGGACTAGCAGGTTCCGGGGAGCTGTTTTTT. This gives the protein CSSRAPGLAGSGELFF.

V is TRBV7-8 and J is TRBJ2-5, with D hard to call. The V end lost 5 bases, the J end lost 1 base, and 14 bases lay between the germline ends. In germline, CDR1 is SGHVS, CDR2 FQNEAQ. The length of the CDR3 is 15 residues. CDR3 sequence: CASSLQPQGQETQYF. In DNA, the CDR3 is TGTGCCAGCAGCCTACAACCCCAAGGCCAAGAGACCCAGTACTTC.

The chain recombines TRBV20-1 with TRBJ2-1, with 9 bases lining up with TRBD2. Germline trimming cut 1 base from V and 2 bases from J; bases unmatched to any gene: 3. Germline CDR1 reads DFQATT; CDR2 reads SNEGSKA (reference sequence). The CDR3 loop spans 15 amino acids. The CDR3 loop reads CSARGTSGPYNEQFF. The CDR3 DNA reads TGCAGTGCTAGAGGTACTAGCGGGCCCTACAATGAGCAGTTCTTC.

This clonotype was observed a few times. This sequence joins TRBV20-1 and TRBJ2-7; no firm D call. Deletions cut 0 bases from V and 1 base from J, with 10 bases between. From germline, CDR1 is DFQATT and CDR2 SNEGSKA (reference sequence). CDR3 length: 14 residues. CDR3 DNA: TGCAGTGCTAGAGATGGGCGCAGGTCCTACGAGCAGTACGTC. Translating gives CSARDGRRSYEQYV.

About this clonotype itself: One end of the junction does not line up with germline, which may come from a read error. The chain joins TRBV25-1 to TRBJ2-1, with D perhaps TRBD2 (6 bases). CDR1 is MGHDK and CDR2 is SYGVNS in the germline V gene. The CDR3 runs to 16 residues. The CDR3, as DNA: TGTGCCAGCAGTGAATTTCCCGGGAGCGATTACAATGAGCGGTTCTTC. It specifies CASSEFPGSDYNERFF.

The CDR3 loop reads CASSLIAGTIQETQYF. Written as DNA, the CDR3 is TGCGCCAGCAGCTTGATTGCAGGAACGATCCAAGAGACCCAGTACTTC. The rearrangement joins TRBV5-1 to TRBJ2-5; D remains ambiguous. V gave up 1 base and J gave up 1 base, with 14 bases separating them. CDR3 size: 16 residues. Looked up from germline, CDR1 is SGHRS and CDR2 is YFSETQ.

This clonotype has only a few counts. Here the CDR3 reads CATEVAGGPDNEQFF. CDR3 bases: TGTGCCACAGAAGTAGCGGGAGGGCCGGACAATGAGCAGTTCTTC. The V call is TRBV24-1, the J call TRBJ2-1; 11 bases agree with TRBD2. The CDR3 spans 15 residues. Germline V CDR1 and CDR2: KGHDR, SFDVKD. The junction had 9 bases not matched to a gene; V was cut back by 10 bases and J by 5 bases.

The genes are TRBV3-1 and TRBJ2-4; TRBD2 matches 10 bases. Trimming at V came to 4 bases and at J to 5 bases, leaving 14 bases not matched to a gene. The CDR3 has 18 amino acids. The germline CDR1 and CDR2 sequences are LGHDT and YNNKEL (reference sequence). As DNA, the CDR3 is TGTGCCAGCAGCCCCACGGGGAGGAGCGGGAGGGCGGAAAACATTCAGTACTTC. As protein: CASSPTGRSGRAENIQYF.

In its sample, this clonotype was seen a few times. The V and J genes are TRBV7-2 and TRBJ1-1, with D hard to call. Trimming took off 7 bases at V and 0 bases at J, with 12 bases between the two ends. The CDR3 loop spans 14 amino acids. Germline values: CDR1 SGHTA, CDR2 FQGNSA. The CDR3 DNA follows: TGTGCCAGCACCTTGAAGCCCATGAACACTGAAGCTTTCTTT. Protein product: CASTLKPMNTEAFF.

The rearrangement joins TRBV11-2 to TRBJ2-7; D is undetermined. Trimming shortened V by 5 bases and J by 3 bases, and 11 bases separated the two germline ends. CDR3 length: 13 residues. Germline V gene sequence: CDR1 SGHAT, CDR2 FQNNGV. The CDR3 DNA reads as TGTGCCAGCAGCAACAGTGGCAGCTACGAGCAGTACGTC. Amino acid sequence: CASSNSGSYEQYV.

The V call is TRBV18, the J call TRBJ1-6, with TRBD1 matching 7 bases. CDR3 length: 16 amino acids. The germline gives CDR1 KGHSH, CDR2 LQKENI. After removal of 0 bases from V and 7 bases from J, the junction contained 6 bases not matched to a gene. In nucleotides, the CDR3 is TGTGCCAGCTCACCACCACTGACAGGGAGAAATTCACCCCTCCACTTT. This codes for CASSPPLTGRNSPLHF.

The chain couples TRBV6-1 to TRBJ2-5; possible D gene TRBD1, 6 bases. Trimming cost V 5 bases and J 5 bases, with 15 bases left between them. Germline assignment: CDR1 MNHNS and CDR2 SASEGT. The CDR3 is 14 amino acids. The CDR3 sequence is CASSRQETWETQYF. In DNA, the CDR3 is TGTGCCAGCAGTCGACAGGAGACATGGGAGACCCAGTACTTC.

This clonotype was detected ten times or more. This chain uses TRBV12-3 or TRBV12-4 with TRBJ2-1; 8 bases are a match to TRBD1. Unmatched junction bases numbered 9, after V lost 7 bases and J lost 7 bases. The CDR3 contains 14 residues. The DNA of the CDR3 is TGTGCCAGCACCCTGGGACAGGCCCGGAATGAGCAGTTCTTC. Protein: CASTLGQARNEQFF.

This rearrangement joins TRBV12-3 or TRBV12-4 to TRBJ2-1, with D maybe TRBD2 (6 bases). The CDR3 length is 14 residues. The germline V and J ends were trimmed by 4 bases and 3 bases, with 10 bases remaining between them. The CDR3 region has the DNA TGTGCCAGCAGTTGGGGCGGGGACTACAATGAGCAGTTCTTC. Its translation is CASSWGGDYNEQFF.

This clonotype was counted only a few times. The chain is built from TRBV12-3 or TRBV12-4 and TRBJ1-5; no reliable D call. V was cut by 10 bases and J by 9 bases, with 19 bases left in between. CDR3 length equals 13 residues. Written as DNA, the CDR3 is TGTGCCACTGGCGGGAGCCGGGATGGGCCCCAGCATTTT. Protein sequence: CATGGSRDGPQHF.

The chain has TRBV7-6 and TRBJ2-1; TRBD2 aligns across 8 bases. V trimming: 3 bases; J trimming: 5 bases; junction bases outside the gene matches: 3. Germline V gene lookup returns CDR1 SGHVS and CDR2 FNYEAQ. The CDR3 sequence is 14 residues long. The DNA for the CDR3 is TGTGCCAGCAGCTTTACACTAGCGGACAATGAGCAGTTCTTC. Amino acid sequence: CASSFTLADNEQFF.

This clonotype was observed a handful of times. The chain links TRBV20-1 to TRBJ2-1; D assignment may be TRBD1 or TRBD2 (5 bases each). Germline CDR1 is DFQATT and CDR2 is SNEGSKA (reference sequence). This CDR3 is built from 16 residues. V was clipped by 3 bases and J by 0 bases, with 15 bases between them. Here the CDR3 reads CSASDLGVPSYNEQFF. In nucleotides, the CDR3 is TGCAGTGCTAGCGACCTGGGGGTACCCTCCTACAATGAGCAGTTCTTC.